This TCR beta chain was captured by sequencing in a study of molecular identifiers for immune sequencing clone quantification. Germline V gene sequence: CDR1 ENHRY, CDR2 SYGVKD. This CDR3 region has 14 residues. Preparation methods for the bulk TCR libraries were those previously described, with listed TCR primers. TCRdb analysed the PCR reads with MiXCR anew, one entry per CDR3 protein. Of 300,000 to 350,000 distinct CDR3 sequences detected, over 20% appear once; the ten largest clones hold over 0.7%. Comments on this clonotype: The antigen is unknown. Compared with germline, one end of the junction differs, possibly owing to a read error.

General study results and limits: Under 1% of molecules in naive cells, but over 97% of effector molecules, belonged to clones above 20 RNA copies. Barcode collisions between identical TCR molecules could shrink estimates of highly expanded clone sizes.

The chain joins TRBV10-3 to TRBJ2-5, with 9 bases identical to TRBD2. This clonotype was sampled from a human donor in good health. Some libraries in this study had Jurkat cell RNA spiked in. Sequencing used naive CD8+ T cells from blood, with Jurkat cell RNA spiked in. The sample's subset: FACS-sorted CD8+CD4-CCR7+CD45RA+ naive T cells. The CDR3 DNA reads TGTGCCGTCAGGCCAGCGGGGGGCGAAGAGACCCAGTACTTC. As protein: CAVRPAGGEETQYF.